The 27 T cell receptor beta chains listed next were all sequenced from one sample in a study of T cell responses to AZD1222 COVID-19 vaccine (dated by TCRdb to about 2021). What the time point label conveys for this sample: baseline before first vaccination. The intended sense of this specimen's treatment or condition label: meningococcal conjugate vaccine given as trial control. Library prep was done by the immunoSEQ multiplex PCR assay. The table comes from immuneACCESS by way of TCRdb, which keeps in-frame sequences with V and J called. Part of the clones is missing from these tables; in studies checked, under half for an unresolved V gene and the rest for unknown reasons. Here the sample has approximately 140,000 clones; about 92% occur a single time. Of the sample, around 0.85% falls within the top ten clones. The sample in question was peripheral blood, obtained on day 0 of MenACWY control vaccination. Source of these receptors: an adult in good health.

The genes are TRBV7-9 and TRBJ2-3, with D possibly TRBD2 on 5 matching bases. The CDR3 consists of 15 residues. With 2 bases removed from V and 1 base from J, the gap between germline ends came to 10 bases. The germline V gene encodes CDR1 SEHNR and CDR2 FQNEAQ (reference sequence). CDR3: CASSLRGPRTDTQYF. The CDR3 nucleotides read TGTGCCAGCAGCTTACGGGGTCCCCGCACAGATACGCAGTATTTT.

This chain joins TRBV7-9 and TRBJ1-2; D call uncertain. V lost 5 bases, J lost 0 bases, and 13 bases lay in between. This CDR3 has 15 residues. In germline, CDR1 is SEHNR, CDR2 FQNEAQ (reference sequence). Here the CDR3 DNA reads TGTGCCAGCAGCGACAAGCTATCTACTAACTATGGCTACACCTTC. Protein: CASSDKLSTNYGYTF.

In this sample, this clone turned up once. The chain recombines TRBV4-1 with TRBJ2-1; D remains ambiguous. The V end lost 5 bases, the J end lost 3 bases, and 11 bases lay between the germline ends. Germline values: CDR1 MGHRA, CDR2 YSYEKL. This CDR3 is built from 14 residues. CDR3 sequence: CASSSPKGYNEQFF. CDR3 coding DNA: TGCGCCAGCAGCTCCCCCAAGGGCTACAATGAGCAGTTCTTC.

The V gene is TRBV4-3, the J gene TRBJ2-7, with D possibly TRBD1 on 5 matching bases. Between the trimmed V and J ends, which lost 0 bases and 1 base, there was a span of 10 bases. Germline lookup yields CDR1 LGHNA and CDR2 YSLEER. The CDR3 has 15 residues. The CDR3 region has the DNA TGCGCCAGCAGCCAAGAATTAGGGGCGTCCTACGAGCAGTACTTC. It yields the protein CASSQELGASYEQYF.

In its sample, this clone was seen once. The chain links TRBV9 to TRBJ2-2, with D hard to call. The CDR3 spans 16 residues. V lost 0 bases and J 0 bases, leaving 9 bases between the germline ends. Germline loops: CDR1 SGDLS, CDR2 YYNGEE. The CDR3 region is CASSVEVAPNTGELFF. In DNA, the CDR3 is TGTGCCAGCAGCGTAGAGGTGGCCCCGAACACCGGGGAGCTGTTTTTT.

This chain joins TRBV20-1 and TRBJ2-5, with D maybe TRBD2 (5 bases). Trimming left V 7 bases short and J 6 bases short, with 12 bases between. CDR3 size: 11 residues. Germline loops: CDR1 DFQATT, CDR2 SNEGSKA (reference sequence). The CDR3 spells CSGLARQTQYF. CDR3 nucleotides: TGCAGTGGGCTAGCCCGACAGACCCAGTACTTC.

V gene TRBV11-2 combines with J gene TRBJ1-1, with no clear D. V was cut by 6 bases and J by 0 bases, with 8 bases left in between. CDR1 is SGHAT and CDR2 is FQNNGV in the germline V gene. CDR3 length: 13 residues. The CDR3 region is CASSRDVNTEAFF. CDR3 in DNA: TGTGCCAGCAGTAGGGATGTGAACACTGAAGCTTTCTTT.

In DNA, the CDR3 is TGTGCCAGCAGAAAGGGTGGCAGCCACTATGGCTACACCTTC. Protein product: CASRKGGSHYGYTF. The V gene is TRBV11-2, the J gene TRBJ1-2, with D uncertain. CDR3 length: 14 amino acids. Germline V gives CDR1 SGHAT, CDR2 FQNNGV. V was shortened by 6 bases and J by 3 bases, with 14 bases between the two germline ends.

Here the CDR3 DNA reads TGCGCCAGCAGCTTACCTCTTGACGGGGCCCACACCGGGGAGCTGTTTTTT. Protein: CASSLPLDGAHTGELFF. The V gene is TRBV5-1, the J gene TRBJ2-2; D assignment may be TRBD1 or TRBD2 (5 bases each). Germline V gene data show CDR1 as SGHRS and CDR2 as YFSETQ. This CDR3 has 17 amino acids. V dropped 2 bases and J dropped 3 bases, with 17 bases sitting between them.

CDR3 in amino acids: CASSYDRGGSPLHF. The DNA for the CDR3 is TGTGCCAGCAGTTACGACAGGGGTGGTTCACCCCTCCACTTT. The V call is TRBV6-5, the J call TRBJ1-6; 8 nucleotides align to TRBD1. The CDR3 runs 14 residues. After removal of 2 bases from V and 9 bases from J, the junction contained 3 bases not matched to a gene. The germline V gene has CDR1 MNHEY and CDR2 SVGAGI.

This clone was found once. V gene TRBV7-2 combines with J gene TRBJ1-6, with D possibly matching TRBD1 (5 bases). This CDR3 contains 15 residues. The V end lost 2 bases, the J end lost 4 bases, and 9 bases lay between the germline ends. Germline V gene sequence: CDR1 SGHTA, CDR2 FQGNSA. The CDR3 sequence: CASSLRAGYNSPLHF. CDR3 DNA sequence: TGTGCCAGCAGCTTACGGGCAGGGTATAATTCACCCCTCCACTTT.

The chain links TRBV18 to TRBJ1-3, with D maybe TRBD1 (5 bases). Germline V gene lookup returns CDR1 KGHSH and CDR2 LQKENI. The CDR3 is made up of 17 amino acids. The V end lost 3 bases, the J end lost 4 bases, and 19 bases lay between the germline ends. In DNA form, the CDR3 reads TGTGCCAGCTCACCCCGCTGGAAGGACATTGTCGGAAACACCATATATTTT. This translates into CASSPRWKDIVGNTIYF.

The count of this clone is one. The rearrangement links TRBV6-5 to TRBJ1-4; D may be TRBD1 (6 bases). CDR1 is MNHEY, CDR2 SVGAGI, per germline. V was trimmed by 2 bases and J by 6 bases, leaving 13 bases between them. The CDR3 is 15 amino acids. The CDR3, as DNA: TGTGCCAGCAGTTACGGGGGGGCGGTTCATGAAAAACTGTTTTTT. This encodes CASSYGGAVHEKLFF.

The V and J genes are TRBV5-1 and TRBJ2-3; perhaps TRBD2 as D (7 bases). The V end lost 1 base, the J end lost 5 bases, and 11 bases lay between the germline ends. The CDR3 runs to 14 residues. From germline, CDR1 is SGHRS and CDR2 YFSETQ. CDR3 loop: CASSLTGGGDTQYF. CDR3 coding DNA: TGCGCCAGCAGCTTGACGGGGGGCGGAGATACGCAGTATTTT.

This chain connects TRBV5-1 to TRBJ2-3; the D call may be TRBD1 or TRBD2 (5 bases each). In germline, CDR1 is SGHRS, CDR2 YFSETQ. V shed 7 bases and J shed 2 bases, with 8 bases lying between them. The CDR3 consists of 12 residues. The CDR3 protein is CASGGNTDTQYF. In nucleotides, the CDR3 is TGCGCCAGCGGGGGTAACACAGATACGCAGTATTTT.

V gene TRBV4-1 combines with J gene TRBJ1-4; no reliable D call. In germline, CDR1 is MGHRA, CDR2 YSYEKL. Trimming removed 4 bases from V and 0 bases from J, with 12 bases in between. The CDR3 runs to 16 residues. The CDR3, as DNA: TGCGCCAGCAGCCTTACCGGGATTGCAACTAATGAAAAACTGTTTTTT. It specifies CASSLTGIATNEKLFF.

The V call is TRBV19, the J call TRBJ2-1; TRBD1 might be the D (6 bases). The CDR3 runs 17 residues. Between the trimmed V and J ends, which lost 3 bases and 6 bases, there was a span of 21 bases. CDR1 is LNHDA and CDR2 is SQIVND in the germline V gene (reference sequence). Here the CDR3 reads CASSIPGQPKGPNEQFF. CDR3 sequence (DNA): TGTGCCAGTAGTATTCCCGGACAGCCCAAAGGTCCCAATGAGCAGTTCTTC.

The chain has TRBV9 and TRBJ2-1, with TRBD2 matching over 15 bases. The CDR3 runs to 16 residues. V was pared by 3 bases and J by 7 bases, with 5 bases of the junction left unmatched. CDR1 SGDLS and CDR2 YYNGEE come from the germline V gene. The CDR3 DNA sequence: TGTGCCAGCAGCGGCAGTGGGACTAGCGGGAGGAATGAGCAGTTCTTC. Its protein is CASSGSGTSGRNEQFF.

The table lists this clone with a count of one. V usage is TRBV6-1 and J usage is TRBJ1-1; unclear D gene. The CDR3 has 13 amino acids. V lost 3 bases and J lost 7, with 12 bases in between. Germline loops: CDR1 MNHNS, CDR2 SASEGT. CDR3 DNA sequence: TGTGCCAGCAGTGACCTCCCCGAGGATGAAGCTTTCTTT. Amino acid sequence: CASSDLPEDEAFF.

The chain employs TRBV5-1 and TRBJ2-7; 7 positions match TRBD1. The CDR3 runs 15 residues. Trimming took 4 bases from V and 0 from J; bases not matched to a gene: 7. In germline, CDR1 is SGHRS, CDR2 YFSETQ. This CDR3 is CASSAQGPPSYEQYF. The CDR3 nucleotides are TGCGCCAGCAGCGCACAGGGGCCCCCCTCCTACGAGCAGTACTTC. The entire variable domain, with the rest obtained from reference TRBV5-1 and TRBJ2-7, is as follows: KAGVTQTPRYLIKTRGQQVTLSCSPISGHRSVSWYQQTPGQGLQFLFEYFSETQRNKGNFPGRFSGRQFSNSRSEMNVSTLELGDSALYLCASSAQGPPSYEQYFGPGTRLTVT.

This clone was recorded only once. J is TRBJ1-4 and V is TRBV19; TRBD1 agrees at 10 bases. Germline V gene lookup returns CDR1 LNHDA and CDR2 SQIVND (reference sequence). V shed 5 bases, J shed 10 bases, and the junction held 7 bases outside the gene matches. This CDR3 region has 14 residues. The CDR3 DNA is TGTGCCAGTAGTTCCGACAGGGGGCATGGAAAACTGTTTTTT. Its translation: CASSSDRGHGKLFF.

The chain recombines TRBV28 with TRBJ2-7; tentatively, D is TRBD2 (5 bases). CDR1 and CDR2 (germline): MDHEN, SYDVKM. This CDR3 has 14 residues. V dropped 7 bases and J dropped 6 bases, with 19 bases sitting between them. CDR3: CASTSLVNGGEQYF. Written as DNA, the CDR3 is TGTGCCAGCACCTCCTTGGTGAATGGAGGCGAGCAGTACTTC.

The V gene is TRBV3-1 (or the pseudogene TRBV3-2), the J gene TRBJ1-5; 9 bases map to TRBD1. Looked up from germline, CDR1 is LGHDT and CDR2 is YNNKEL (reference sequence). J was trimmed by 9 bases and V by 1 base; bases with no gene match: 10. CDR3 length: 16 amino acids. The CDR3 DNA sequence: TGTGCCAGCAGCCAAGGGACAGGGGTACCTTGGCGGCCCCAGCATTTT. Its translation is CASSQGTGVPWRPQHF.

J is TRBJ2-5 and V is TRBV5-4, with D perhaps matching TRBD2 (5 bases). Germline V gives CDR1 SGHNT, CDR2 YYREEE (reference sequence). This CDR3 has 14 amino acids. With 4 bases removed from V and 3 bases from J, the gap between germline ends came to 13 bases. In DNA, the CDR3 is TGTGCCAGCAGCCTCAAGGGAGCCGAAGAGACCCAGTACTTC. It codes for CASSLKGAEETQYF.

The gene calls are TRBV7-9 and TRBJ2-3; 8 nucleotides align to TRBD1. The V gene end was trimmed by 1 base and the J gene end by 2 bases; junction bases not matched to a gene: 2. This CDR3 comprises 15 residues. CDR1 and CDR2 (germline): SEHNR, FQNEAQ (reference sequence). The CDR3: CASSLVGQVTDTQYF. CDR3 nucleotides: TGTGCCAGCAGCTTAGTGGGACAGGTCACAGATACGCAGTATTTT.

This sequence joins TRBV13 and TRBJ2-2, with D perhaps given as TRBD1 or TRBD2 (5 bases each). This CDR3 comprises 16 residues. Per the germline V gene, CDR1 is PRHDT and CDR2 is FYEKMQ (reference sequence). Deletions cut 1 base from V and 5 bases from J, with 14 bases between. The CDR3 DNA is TGTGCCAGCAGCTTAGAGGGCCTTGGGGGAACCGGGGAGCTGTTTTTT. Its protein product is CASSLEGLGGTGELFF.

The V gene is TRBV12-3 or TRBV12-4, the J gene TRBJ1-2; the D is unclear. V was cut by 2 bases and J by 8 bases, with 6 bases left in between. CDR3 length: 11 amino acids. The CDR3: CASSLQGGYTF. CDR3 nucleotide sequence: TGTGCCAGCAGTTTACAAGGCGGCTACACCTTC.